This T cell receptor beta chain emerged from a study of blood T cell repertoires in COVID-19. For the study at large: There were acute and convalescent COVID-19 samples, and they came from the United States, Italy and Spain. T cells, B-cell-depleted T cells, or PBMCs supplied cDNA or gDNA.

In its sample, this clone was seen once. Source study methods: Counts of nucleated cells, estimated from reference gene primer amplification, were obtained. The data were produced by immunoSEQ multiplex PCR, yet TCRdb's version contains in-frame clones alone and is incomplete. Clone size and V and J calls were adopted from that table, with D and trimming inferred from the DNA. Among fewer than 130,000 clones listed, approximately 80% were seen once. Germline V gene sequence: CDR1 SGDLS, CDR2 YYNGEE. V was pared by 2 bases and J by 8 bases, with 7 bases of the junction left unmatched. This CDR3 contains 16 residues.

The chain is built from TRBV9 and TRBJ2-1; 13 nucleotides agree with TRBD2. The source is a woman aged 55-69 years with acute or convalescent COVID-19. The material sequenced was peripheral blood. The CDR3 DNA reads TGTGCCAGCAGCGTGGCGCCGACTAGCGGGGGGTATGAGCAGTTCTTC. Translating gives CASSVAPTSGGYEQFF.